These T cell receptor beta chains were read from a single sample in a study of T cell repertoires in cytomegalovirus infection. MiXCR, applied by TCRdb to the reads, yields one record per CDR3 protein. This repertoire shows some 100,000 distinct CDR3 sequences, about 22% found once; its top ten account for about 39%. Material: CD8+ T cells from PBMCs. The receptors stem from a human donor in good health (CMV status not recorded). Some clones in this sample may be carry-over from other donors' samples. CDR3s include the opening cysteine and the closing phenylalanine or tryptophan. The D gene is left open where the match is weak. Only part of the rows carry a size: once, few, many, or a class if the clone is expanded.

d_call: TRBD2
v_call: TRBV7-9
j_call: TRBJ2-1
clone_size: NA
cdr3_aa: CASSLGGASGADYNEQFF
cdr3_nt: TGTGCCAGCAGCCTCGGCGGGGCTAGCGGGGCGGACTACAATGAGCAGTTCTTC

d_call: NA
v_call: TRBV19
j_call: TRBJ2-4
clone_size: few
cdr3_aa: CASSLRGIAKNIQYF
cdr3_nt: TGTGCCAGTAGTCTGCGCGGTATAGCCAAAAACATTCAGTACTTC

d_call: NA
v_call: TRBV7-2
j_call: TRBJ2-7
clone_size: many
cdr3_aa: CASSTGLTHSSSYEQYF
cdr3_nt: TGTGCCAGCAGCACCGGGCTGACACACTCCTCCTCCTACGAGCAGTACTTC

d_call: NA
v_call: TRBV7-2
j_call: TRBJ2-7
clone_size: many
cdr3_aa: CASSLARKVPSYEQYF
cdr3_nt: TGTGCCAGCAGCTTGGCGAGAAAGGTCCCTTCCTACGAGCAGTACTTC

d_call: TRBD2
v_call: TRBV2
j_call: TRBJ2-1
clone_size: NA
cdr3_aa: CASSEGGGRGDNEQFF
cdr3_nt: TGTGCCAGCAGTGAAGGTGGCGGGAGGGGAGACAATGAGCAGTTCTTC

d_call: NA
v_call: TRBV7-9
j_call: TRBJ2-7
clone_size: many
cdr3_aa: CASSSPAGGGEQYF
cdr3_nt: TGTGCCAGCAGCTCCCCGGCAGGGGGAGGCGAGCAGTACTTC

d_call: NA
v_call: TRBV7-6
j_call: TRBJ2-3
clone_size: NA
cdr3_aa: CASSPQGKKTDTQYF
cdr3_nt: TGTGCCAGCAGCCCACAGGGTAAAAAAACAGATACGCAGTATTTT

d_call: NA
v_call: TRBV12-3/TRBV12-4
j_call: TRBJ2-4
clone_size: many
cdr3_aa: CASSRDSGADIQYF
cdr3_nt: TGTGCCAGCAGTCGGGACTCCGGGGCAGACATTCAGTACTTC

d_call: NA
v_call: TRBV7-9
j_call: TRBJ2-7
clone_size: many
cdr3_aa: CASSLGLVPHEQYF
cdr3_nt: TGTGCCAGCAGCTTAGGGCTAGTCCCACACGAGCAGTACTTC

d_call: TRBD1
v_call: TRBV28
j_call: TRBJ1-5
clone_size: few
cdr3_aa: CASSFRDRGGQPQHF
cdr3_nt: TGTGCCAGCAGTTTCAGAGACAGGGGCGGTCAGCCCCAGCATTTT

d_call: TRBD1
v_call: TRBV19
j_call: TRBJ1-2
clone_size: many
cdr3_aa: CASSMNEGTGEYGYTF
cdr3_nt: TGTGCCAGTAGTATGAACGAGGGGACAGGGGAATATGGCTACACCTTC

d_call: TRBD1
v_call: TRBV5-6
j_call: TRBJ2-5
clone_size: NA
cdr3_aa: CASSLTGQWQETQYF
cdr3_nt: TGTGCCAGCAGCTTGACGGGACAGTGGCAAGAGACCCAGTACTTC

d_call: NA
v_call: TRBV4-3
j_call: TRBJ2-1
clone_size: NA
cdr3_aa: CASSHPGLREQFF
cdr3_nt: TGCGCCAGCAGCCACCCGGGACTTCGGGAGCAGTTCTTC

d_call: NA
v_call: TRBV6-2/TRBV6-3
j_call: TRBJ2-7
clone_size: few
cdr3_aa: CASRRGVYEQYF
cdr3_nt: TGTGCCAGCAGGAGGGGAGTCTACGAGCAGTACTTC

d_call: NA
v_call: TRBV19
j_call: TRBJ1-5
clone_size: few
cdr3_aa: CASSIAGANQPQHF
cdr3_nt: TGTGCCAGTAGTATCGCAGGGGCTAATCAGCCCCAGCATTTT

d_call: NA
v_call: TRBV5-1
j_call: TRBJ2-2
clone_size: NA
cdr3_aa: CASSSTAVTNTGELFF
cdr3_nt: TGCGCCAGCAGCTCGACAGCCGTAACGAACACCGGGGAGCTGTTTTTT

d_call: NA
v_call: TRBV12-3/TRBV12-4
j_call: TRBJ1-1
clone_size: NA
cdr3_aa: CASSVGFMNTEAFF
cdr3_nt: TGTGCCAGCAGTGTCGGGTTTATGAACACTGAAGCTTTCTTT

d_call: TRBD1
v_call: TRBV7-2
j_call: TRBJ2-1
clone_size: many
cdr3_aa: CASSFGTGGGYSYNEQFF
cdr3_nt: TGTGCCAGCAGCTTTGGGACAGGGGGAGGGTATTCCTACAATGAGCAGTTCTTC

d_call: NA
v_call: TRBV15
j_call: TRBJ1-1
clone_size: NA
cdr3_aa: CATRGHGNTEAFF
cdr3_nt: TGTGCCACCAGAGGGCATGGGAACACTGAAGCTTTCTTT

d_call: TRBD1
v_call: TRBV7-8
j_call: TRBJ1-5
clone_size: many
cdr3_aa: CASGAGGYNQPQHF
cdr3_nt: TGTGCCAGCGGTGCAGGGGGATACAATCAGCCCCAGCATTTT

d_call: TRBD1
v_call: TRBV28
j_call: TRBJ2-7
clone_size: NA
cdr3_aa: CASSPTGGHEQYF
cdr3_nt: TGTGCCAGCAGCCCGACAGGGGGCCACGAGCAGTACTTC

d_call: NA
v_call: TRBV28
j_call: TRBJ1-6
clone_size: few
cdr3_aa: CASSLMATNSPLHF
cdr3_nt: TGTGCCAGCAGTTTAATGGCCACCAATTCACCCCTCCACTTT

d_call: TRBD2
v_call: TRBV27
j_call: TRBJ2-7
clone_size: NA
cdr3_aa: CASSWSGGTYEQYF
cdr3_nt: TGTGCCAGCAGTTGGAGCGGGGGGACCTACGAGCAGTACTTC

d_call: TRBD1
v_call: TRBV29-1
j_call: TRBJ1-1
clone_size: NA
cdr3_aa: CSVEVGTVAFF
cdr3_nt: TGCAGCGTTGAAGTCGGGACAGTAGCTTTCTTT

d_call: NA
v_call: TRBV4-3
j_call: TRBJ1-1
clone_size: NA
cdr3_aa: CASSTGTPMNTEAFF
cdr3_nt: TGCGCCAGCAGCACCGGGACGCCGATGAACACTGAAGCTTTCTTT

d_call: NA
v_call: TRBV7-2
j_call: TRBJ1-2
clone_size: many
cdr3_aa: CASSLDTPIYAF
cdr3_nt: TGTGCCAGCAGCTTAGATACACCGATCTACGCCTTC

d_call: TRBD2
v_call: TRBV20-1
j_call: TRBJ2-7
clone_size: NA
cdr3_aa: CSADLLRTSYEQYF
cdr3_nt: TGCAGTGCTGATCTTTTGAGGACTAGCTACGAGCAGTACTTC

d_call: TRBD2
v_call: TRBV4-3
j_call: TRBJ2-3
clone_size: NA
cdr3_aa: CAGSHMGLAGEETQYF
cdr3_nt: TGCGCCGGCAGCCACATGGGACTAGCGGGGGAAGAGACGCAGTATTTT

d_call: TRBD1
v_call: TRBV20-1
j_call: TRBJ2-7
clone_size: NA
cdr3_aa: CSAETGGISYEQYF
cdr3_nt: TGCAGTGCGGAAACAGGGGGGATCTCCTACGAGCAGTACTTC

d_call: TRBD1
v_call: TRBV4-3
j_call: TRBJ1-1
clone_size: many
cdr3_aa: CASSQETTGGLNTEAFF
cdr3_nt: TGCGCCAGCAGCCAAGAAACCACAGGGGGATTGAACACTGAAGCTTTCTTT

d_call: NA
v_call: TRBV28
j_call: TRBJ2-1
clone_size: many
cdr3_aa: CASSFLAAKDNEQFF
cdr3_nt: NA

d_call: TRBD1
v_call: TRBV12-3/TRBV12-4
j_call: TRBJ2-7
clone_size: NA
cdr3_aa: CASSRDSPYEQYF
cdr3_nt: TGTGCCAGCTCCAGGGACAGTCCCTACGAGCAGTACTTC

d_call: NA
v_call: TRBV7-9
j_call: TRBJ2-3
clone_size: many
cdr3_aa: CASSHTTADTQYF
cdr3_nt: TGTGCCAGCAGTCACACTACAGCGGATACGCAGTATTTT

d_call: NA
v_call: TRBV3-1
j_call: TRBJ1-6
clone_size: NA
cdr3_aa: CASSQEATRDSPLHF
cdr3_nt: TGTGCCAGCAGCCAAGAGGCCACACGCGATTCACCCCTCCACTTT

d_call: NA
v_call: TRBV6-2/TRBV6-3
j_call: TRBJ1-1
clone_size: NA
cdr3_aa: CASSLLFTDTEAFF
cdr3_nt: TGTGCCAGCAGTTTACTTTTCACGGACACTGAAGCTTTCTTT

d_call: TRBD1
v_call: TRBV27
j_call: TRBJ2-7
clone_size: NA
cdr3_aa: CASRGQGYEQYF
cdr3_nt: TGTGCCAGCCGCGGACAGGGGTACGAGCAGTACTTC

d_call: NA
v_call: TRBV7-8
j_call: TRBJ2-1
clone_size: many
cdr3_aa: CASSLVGGGGSNEQFF
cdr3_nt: TGTGCCAGCAGCTTAGTGGGAGGGGGGGGCTCCAATGAGCAGTTCTTC

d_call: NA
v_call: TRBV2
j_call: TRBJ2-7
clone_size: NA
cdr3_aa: CASSTSGGYYEQYF
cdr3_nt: TGTGCCAGCAGCACATCCGGGGGCTACTACGAGCAGTACTTC

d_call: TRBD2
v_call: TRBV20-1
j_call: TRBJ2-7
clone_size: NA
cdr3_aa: CSARDALGGSYEQYF
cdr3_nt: TGCAGTGCTAGAGATGCCCTAGGCGGGAGCTACGAGCAGTACTTC

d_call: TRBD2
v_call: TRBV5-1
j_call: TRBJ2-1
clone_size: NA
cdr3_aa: CASRASGGTTNEQFF
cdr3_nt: TGCGCCAGCAGGGCTAGCGGGGGGACGACTAATGAGCAGTTCTTC

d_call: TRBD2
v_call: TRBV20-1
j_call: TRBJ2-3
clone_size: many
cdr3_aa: CSAALAGGRHTQYF
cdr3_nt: TGCAGTGCTGCCCTAGCGGGAGGACGTCATACGCAGTATTTT

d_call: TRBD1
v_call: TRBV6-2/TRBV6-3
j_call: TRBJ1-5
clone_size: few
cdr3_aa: CASSTPRTGDPNQPQHF
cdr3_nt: TGTGCCAGCAGTACTCCGAGGACAGGGGATCCCAATCAGCCCCAGCATTTT

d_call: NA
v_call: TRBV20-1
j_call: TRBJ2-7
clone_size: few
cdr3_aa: CSAWGWGGYSYEQYF
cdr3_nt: TGCAGTGCTTGGGGGTGGGGGGGCTATTCCTACGAGCAGTACTTC

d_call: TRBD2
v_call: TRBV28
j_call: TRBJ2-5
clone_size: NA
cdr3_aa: CASNTVSGLGQETQYF
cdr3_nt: TGTGCCAGCAATACCGTTAGCGGGCTGGGGCAAGAGACCCAGTACTTC

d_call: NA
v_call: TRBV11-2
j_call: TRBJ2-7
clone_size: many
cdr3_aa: CASSDGPRIEQYF
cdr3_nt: TGTGCCAGCAGCGACGGCCCCCGAATCGAGCAGTACTTC

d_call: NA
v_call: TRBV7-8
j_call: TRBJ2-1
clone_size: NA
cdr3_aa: CASSSNRVAYNEQFF
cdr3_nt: TGTGCCAGCAGCTCAAACAGGGTAGCCTACAATGAGCAGTTCTTC

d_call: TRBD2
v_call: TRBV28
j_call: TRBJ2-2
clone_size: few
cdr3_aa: CASSFAGGAGELFF
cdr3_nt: TGTGCCAGCAGCTTCGCGGGGGGGGCCGGGGAGCTGTTTTTT

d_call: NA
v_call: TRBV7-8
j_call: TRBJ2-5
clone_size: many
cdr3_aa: CASSLVKTRGGTQYF
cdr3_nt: TGTGCCAGCAGCTTAGTGAAGACTCGAGGCGGGACCCAGTACTTC

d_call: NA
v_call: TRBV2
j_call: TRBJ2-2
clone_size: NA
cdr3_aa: CASSEGRSGELFF
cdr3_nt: TGTGCCAGCAGTGAAGGACGCTCCGGGGAGCTGTTTTTT

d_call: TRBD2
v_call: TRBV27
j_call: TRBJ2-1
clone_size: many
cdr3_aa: CASSSGLAYNEQFF
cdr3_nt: TGTGCCAGCAGTTCGGGACTAGCGTACAATGAGCAGTTCTTC

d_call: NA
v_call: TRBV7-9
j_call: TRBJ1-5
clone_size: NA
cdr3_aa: CASSPLGLSNQPQHF
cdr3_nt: TGTGCCAGCAGCCCTCTTGGACTTAGCAATCAGCCCCAGCATTTT

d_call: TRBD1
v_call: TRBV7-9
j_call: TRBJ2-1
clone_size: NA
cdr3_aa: CASSLGTGLGEQFF
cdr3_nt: TGTGCCAGCAGCTTAGGGACAGGTCTTGGGGAGCAGTTCTTC

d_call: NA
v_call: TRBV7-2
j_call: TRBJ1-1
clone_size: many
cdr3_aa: CASSFAGRGTEAFF
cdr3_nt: TGTGCCAGCAGCTTTGCGGGTCGAGGCACTGAAGCTTTCTTT

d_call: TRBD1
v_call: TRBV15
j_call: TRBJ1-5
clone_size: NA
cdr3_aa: CATSRAGQGPRQPQHF
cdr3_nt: TGTGCCACCAGCAGAGCCGGACAGGGGCCCCGTCAGCCCCAGCATTTT

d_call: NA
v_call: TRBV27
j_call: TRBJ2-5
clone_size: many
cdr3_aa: CASSPVGPGAVETQYF
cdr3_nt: TGTGCCAGCAGCCCGGTTGGGCCGGGAGCGGTCGAGACCCAGTACTTC

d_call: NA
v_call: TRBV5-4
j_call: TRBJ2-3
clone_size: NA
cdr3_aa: CASSPGTVTYDTQYF
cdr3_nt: TGTGCCAGCAGCCCCGGTACCGTAACCTACGATACGCAGTATTTT

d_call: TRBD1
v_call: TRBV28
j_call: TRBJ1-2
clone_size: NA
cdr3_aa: CASRTGGSLGYGYTF
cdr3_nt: TGTGCCAGCAGGACAGGGGGCTCTCTAGGGTATGGCTACACCTTC

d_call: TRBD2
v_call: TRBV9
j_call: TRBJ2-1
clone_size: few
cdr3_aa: CASSAPGTSGGKAYNEQFF
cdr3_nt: TGTGCCAGCAGCGCTCCTGGGACTAGCGGGGGGAAAGCCTACAATGAGCAGTTCTTC

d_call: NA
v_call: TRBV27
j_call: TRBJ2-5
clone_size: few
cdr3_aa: CASSLARHGTGQETQYF
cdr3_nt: TGTGCCAGCAGTTTAGCTCGTCACGGGACGGGGCAAGAGACCCAGTACTTC

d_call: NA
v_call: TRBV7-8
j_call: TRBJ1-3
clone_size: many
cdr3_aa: CASSLGGLSGKGNTIYF
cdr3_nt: TGTGCCAGCAGCTTGGGAGGTCTTTCTGGGAAGGGAAACACCATATATTTT